What follows describes a single T cell receptor (beta chain). The data stem from a study of type 1 regulatory T cells. Study-wide background: T-allo10 is a Tr1-enriched, alloantigen-specific CD4 T cell product made in vitro.

TCRdb itself ran the reads through MiXCR, one entry per CDR3 protein. Of approximately 97,000 distinct CDR3 sequences listed, about a third are singletons. Trimming at V came to 4 bases and at J to 5 bases, leaving 11 bases not matched to a gene. The CDR3 has 17 residues. The source is a human donor in good health. Sample: CD4+ T cells, either the whole sample or a sorted fraction (not recorded which). V is TRBV12-3 or TRBV12-4 and J is TRBJ2-7; 13 bases agree with TRBD2. The CDR3 region has the DNA TGTGCCAGCAGTTCCCGACCCGGACTAGCGGGAGACCACGAGCAGTACTTC. This encodes CASSSRPGLAGDHEQYF.